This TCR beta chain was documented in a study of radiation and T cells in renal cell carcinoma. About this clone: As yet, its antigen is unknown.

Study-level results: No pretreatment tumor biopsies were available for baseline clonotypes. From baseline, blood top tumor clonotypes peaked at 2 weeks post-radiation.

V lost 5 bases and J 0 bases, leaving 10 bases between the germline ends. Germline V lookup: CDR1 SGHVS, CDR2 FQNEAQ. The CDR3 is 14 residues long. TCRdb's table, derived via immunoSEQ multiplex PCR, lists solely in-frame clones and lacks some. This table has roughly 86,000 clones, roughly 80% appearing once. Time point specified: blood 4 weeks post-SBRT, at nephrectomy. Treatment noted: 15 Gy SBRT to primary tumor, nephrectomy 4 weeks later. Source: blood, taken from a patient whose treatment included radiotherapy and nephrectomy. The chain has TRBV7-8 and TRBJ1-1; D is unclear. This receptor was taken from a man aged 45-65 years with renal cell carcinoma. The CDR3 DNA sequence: TGTGCCAGCAGCAAAGGACGGCTGAACACTGAAGCTTTCTTT. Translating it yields CASSKGRLNTEAFF.